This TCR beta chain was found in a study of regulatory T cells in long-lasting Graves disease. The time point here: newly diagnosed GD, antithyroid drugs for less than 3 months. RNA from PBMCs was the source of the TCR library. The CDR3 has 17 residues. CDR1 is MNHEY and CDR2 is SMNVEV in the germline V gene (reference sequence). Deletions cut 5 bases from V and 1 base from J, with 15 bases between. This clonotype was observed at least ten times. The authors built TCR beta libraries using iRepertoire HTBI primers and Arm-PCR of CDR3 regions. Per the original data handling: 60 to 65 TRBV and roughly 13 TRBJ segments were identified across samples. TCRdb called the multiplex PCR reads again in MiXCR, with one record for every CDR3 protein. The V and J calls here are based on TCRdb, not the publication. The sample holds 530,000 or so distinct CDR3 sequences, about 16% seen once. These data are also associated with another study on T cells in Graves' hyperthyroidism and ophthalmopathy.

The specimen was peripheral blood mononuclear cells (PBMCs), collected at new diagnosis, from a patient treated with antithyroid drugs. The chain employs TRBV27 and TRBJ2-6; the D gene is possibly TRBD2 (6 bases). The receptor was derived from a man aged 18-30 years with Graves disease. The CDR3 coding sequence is TGTGCCAGCAGTGTTCGGGACTCCCGGTCTGGGGCCAACGTCCTGACTTTC. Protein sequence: CASSVRDSRSGANVLTF.